The rows below give T cell receptor beta chains drawn from one sample of a study of T cells in Graves' hyperthyroidism and ophthalmopathy. TCRdb re-derived calls from the multiplex PCR reads in MiXCR, one entry per CDR3 protein. Of 550,000 to 700,000 distinct CDR3 sequences listed, around 46% are singletons. Sequenced input: peripheral blood or thyroid tissue (not recorded which). Source of these receptors: an adult woman with Graves' disease, either hyperthyroidism or ophthalmopathy (not recorded which). The CDR3 runs from the conserved cysteine through the conserved F or W. D genes are given only for firm matches. Not every row has a clone size; where given, it reads once, few, many or a size class.

many,14,TRBJ1-5,TRBV7-9,NA,CASSLGTPYQPQHF,TGTGCCAGCAGCTTAGGGACCCCATATCAGCCCCAGCATTTT
many,11,TRBJ2-7,TRBV14,NA,CASSQGRTEYF,TGTGCCAGCAGCCAAGGAAGGACCGAGTACTTC
many,15,TRBJ1-1,TRBV4-1,NA,CASSQTGTLNTEAFF,TGCGCCAGCAGCCAGACCGGGACACTGAACACTGAAGCTTTCTTT
NA,14,TRBJ2-5,TRBV20-1,NA,CSASGWAGQETQYF,TGCAGTGCTAGCGGCTGGGCGGGGCAAGAGACCCAGTACTTC
many,15,TRBJ1-1,TRBV11-2,TRBD1,CASSSHTDRVTEAFF,TGTGCCAGCAGCTCTCATACTGACAGGGTCACTGAAGCTTTCTTT
once,18,TRBJ2-7,TRBV19,TRBD1,CASSLRGAGTGLTDEQYF,TGTGCCAGTAGTCTCCGTGGGGCCGGGACAGGGCTTACCGACGAGCAGTACTTC
many,15,TRBJ2-2,TRBV5-1,NA,CASSSSGGLTGELFF,TGCGCCAGCAGCTCAAGCGGAGGTCTGACCGGGGAGCTGTTTTTT
NA,15,TRBJ2-7,TRBV2,TRBD1,CASRTGTGGAYEQYF,TGTGCCAGCAGAACCGGGACAGGGGGCGCGTACGAGCAGTACTTC
NA,14,TRBJ1-6,TRBV5-1,NA,CASSPDSYGSPLHF,TGCGCCAGCAGCCCGGACAGTTATGGGTCACCCCTCCACTTT
many,16,TRBJ1-4,TRBV7-9,NA,CASSATLRTEDEKLFF,TGTGCCAGCAGCGCGACGCTGCGGACGGAGGATGAAAAACTGTTTTTT
many,15,TRBJ2-7,TRBV11-2,TRBD2,CASSVSGTSSYEQYF,TGTGCCAGCAGCGTTAGCGGGACCAGCTCCTACGAGCAGTACTTC
many,15,TRBJ2-7,TRBV11-2,NA,CASSLVGTTFYEQYF,TGTGCCAGCAGCTTAGTGGGGACGACGTTCTACGAGCAGTACTTC
NA,16,TRBJ1-4,TRBV5-4,NA,CASSLQGSGLNEKLFF,TGTGCCAGCAGCCTACAGGGAAGCGGGCTGAATGAAAAGCTGTTTTTT
NA,18,TRBJ2-1,TRBV5-1,NA,CASSLGPQGSIHNNEQFF,TGCGCCAGCAGCTTGGGACCCCAAGGGAGCATCCACAACAATGAGCAGTTCTTC
NA,12,TRBJ1-2,TRBV20-1,NA,CSATTGWNGYTF,TGCAGTGCAACCACAGGGTGGAATGGCTACACCTTC
once,15,TRBJ1-1,TRBV19,NA,CASSSSQDVNTEAFF,TGTGCCAGTAGTAGCTCCCAAGACGTGAACACTGAAGCTTTCTTT
NA,15,TRBJ1-1,TRBV2,TRBD1,CASSDKKRTGDEAFF,TGTGCCAGCAGTGATAAAAAAAGGACAGGGGACGAAGCTTTCTTT
NA,11,TRBJ1-3,TRBV29-1,NA,CSARGSYTIYF,TGCAGCGCCCGGGGCAGTTACACCATATATTTT
NA,10,TRBJ1-3,TRBV10-3,NA,CAISENTIYF,TGTGCCATCAGTGAGAACACCATATATTTT
NA,15,TRBJ1-6,TRBV20-1,TRBD1,CSAGGTGHGNSPLHF,TGCAGTGCTGGCGGGACAGGGCATGGGAATTCACCCCTCCACTTT
NA,15,TRBJ1-5,TRBV20-1,NA,CSARGGGARGPPQHF,TGCAGTGCTAGAGGGGGAGGGGCTCGGGGGCCGCCCCAGCATTTT
NA,13,TRBJ2-7,TRBV10-3,NA,CAISERVGYEQYF,TGTGCCATCAGTGAGAGGGTCGGCTACGAGCAGTACTTC
many,15,TRBJ2-7,TRBV9,NA,CASSPSQGASYEQYF,TGTGCCAGCAGCCCGTCTCAAGGGGCCTCCTACGAGCAGTACTTC
many,13,TRBJ1-1,TRBV12-3/TRBV12-4,NA,CASTLFQGAEAFF,TGTGCCAGCACCCTTTTCCAGGGCGCTGAAGCTTTCTTT
many,11,TRBJ2-7,TRBV6-5,NA,CASSTGNEQYF,TGTGCCAGCAGTACTGGCAACGAGCAGTACTTC
many,15,TRBJ1-4,TRBV14,NA,CASSQSTIRVRKLFF,TGTGCCAGCAGCCAGTCGACCATTCGCGTCAGAAAACTGTTTTTT
many,14,TRBJ1-5,TRBV12-3/TRBV12-4,NA,CASSFLNSNQPQHF,TGTGCCAGCAGTTTCCTCAACAGCAATCAGCCCCAGCATTTT
many,15,TRBJ1-1,TRBV20-1,NA,CSVHSTGGKNTEAFF,TGCAGTGTCCACAGCACCGGGGGGAAGAACACTGAAGCTTTCTTT
NA,15,TRBJ2-7,TRBV14,NA,CASSHGLADLYEQYF,TGTGCCAGCAGCCATGGATTAGCGGATTTATACGAGCAGTACTTC
NA,14,TRBJ2-5,TRBV15,TRBD1,CAIARQGAGETQYF,TGTGCCATCGCGAGGCAGGGGGCCGGGGAGACCCAGTACTTC
many,14,TRBJ2-7,TRBV5-1,NA,CASSLTGRYNEQYF,TGCGCCAGCAGCTTGACAGGACGGTACAACGAGCAGTACTTC
NA,15,TRBJ1-1,TRBV7-9,NA,CASSLEKAVNTEAFF,TGTGCCAGCAGCCTGGAAAAGGCAGTGAACACTGAAGCTTTCTTT
many,11,TRBJ2-2,TRBV5-1,NA,CASSLSGELFF,TGCGCCAGCAGCTTGTCCGGGGAGCTGTTTTTT
NA,15,TRBJ2-5,TRBV5-1,NA,CASSWGDLGNQPQYF,TGCGCCAGCAGCTGGGGGGACCTGGGCAATCAGCCCCAGTACTTC
many,13,TRBJ1-2,TRBV7-2,NA,CASEGSRYYGYTF,TGTGCCAGCGAGGGGAGTCGGTACTATGGCTACACCTTC
few,12,TRBJ2-3,TRBV24-1,NA,CATSEDLDTQYF,TGTGCCACCAGTGAAGACCTGGATACGCAGTATTTT
many,16,TRBJ1-1,TRBV12-3/TRBV12-4,TRBD1,CASSNYGQGTNTEAFF,TGTGCCAGCAGTAACTACGGACAGGGTACGAACACTGAAGCTTTCTTT
many,12,TRBJ1-3,TRBV7-2,NA,CASSDSGNTIYF,TGTGCCAGCAGCGACTCTGGAAACACCATATATTTT
NA,15,TRBJ1-5,TRBV20-1,TRBD1,CSFPRGGAGSQPQHF,TGCAGTTTTCCCCGAGGGGGCGCGGGCAGTCAGCCCCAGCATTTT
NA,19,TRBJ1-1,TRBV20-1,TRBD1,CSASMTGPGTNTGETEAFF,TGCAGTGCTAGCATGACAGGGCCTGGAACTAACACCGGGGAGACTGAAGCTTTCTTT
NA,15,TRBJ2-3,TRBV20-1,TRBD2,CSARRGGSTADTQYF,TGCAGTGCTAGACGGGGAGGGAGCACAGCGGATACGCAGTATTTT
NA,14,TRBJ2-2,TRBV2,NA,CASSKTQGSGELFF,TGTGCCAGCAGTAAAACCCAGGGCTCCGGGGAGCTGTTTTTT
many,16,TRBJ1-5,TRBV9,NA,CASSPGLREDNQPQHF,TGTGCCAGCAGCCCGGGGCTCAGGGAGGACAATCAGCCCCAGCATTTT
many,13,TRBJ1-2,TRBV10-3,NA,CAINLGVNYGYTF,TGTGCCATCAATTTGGGGGTGAACTATGGCTACACCTTC
many,11,TRBJ2-7,TRBV7-9,NA,CASSSQREQYF,TGTGCCAGCAGCTCTCAACGCGAGCAGTACTTC
NA,14,TRBJ2-7,TRBV10-3,NA,CAIKSGLALYEQYF,TGTGCCATCAAGTCGGGTCTAGCGCTCTACGAGCAGTACTTC
NA,14,TRBJ1-5,TRBV2,NA,CASSGLGQFQPQHF,TGTGCCAGCAGTGGATTGGGACAATTTCAGCCCCAGCATTTT